The clone carrying this TCR beta chain has just one count. Its specificity is unknown. Assay: immunoSEQ multiplex PCR; the TCRdb copy retains only in-frame clones and omits some. The sample shows 95,000 to 100,000 clones, roughly 80% of them seen only once. This CDR3 spans 15 amino acids. Germline lookup yields CDR1 MNHEY and CDR2 SMNVEV (reference sequence). V trimming: 6 bases; J trimming: 4 bases; junction bases outside the gene matches: 10. These data originate in a study of OX40 agonist ivuxolimab in advanced cancers. Turning to the study itself: It was ivuxolimab, an agonistic anti-OX40 (CD134) antibody, that patients were treated with. Intravenous ivuxolimab was administered to patients every 2 weeks at 0.01 to 10 mg/kg.

Overall study results and limits: Clonal expansion was seen in CD4+ and CD8+ blood T cells by week 6 at 0.1 to 3.0 mg/kg. Among T cells, CD8+ cells averaged more expanded clones than CD4+ cells.

The receptor was derived from an adult with an advanced solid tumor such as melanoma, head and neck, liver or kidney cancer. Sequenced here: CD4+ or CD8+ T cells sorted from blood, sampled in a trial of the OX40 agonist ivuxolimab. The rearrangement links TRBV27 to TRBJ2-7, with 9 bases matching TRBD2. The chain's CDR3 is CASSMLAGRLYEQYF. CDR3 coding DNA: TGTGCCAGCAGCATGCTAGCGGGAAGGCTGTACGAGCAGTACTTC.